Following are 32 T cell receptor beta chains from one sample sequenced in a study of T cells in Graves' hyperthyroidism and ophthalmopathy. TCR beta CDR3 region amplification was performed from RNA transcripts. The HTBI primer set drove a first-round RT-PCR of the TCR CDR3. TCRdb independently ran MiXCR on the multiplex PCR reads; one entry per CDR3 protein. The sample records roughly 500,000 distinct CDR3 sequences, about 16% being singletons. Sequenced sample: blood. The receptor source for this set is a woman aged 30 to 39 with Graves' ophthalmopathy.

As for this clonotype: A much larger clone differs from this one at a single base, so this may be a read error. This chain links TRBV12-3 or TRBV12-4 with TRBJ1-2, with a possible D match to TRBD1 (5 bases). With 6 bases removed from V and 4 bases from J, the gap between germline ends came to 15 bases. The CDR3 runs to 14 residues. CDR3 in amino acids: CASSGLGLFYGYTF. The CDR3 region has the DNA TGTGCCAGCAGCGGACTGGGGCTCTTCTATGGCTACACCTTC.

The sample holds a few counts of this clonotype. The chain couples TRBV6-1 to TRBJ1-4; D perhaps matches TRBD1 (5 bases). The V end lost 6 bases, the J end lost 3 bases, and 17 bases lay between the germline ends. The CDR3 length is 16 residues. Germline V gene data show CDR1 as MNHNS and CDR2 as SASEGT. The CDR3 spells CASRPRGVGSNEKLFF. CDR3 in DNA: TGTGCCAGCAGGCCACGAGGGGTCGGATCTAATGAAAAACTGTTTTTT.

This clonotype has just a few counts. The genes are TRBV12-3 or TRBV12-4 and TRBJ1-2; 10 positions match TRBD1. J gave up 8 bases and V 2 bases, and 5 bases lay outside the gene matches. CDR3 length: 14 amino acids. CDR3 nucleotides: TGTGCCAGCAGTTTAAAGGACAGGGGGGAGGGCTACACCTTC. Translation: CASSLKDRGEGYTF.

CDR3 sequence (DNA): TGCAGTGCTAGAGGGGGGGTTCAGCCCCAGCATTTT. Protein: CSARGGVQPQHF. The genes are TRBV20-1 and TRBJ1-5, with D perhaps TRBD1 (5 bases). CDR1 is DFQATT and CDR2 is SNEGSKA in the germline V gene (reference sequence). This CDR3 has 12 residues. V lost 1 base and J lost 6, with 7 bases in between.

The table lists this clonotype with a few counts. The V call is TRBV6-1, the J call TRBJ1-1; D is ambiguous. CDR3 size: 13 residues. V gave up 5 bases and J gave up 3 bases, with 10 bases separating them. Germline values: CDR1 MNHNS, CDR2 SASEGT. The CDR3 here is CASSYGSYTEAFF. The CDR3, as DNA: TGTGCCAGCAGTTATGGGAGTTACACTGAAGCTTTCTTT.

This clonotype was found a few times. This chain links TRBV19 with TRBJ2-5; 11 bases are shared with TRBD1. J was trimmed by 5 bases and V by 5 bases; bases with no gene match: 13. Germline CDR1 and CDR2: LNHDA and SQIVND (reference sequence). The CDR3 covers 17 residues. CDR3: CASSPRPGTGGRETQYF. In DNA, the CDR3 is TGTGCCAGTAGTCCCCGCCCGGGGACAGGGGGTCGGGAGACCCAGTACTTC.

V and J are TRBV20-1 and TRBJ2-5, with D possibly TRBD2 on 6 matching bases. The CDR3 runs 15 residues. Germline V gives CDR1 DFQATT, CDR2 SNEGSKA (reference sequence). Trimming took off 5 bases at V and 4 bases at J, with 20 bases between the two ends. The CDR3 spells CSAAGLGGFLETQYF. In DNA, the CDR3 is TGCAGTGCTGCAGGACTTGGGGGGTTCCTAGAGACCCAGTACTTC.

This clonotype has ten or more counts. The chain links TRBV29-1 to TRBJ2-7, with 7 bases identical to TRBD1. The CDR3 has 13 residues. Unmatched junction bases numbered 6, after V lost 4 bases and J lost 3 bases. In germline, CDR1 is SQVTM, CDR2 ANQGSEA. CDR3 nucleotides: TGCAGCGTTGGCAGGACAGGCGACTACGAGCAGTACTTC. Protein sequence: CSVGRTGDYEQYF.

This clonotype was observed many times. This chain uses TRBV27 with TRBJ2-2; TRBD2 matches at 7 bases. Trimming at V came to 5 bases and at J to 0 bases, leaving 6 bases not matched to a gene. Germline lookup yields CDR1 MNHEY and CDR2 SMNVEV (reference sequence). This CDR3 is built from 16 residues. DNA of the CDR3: TGTGCCAGCAGTAGGGTCGCGGGAGCGAACACCGGGGAGCTGTTTTTT. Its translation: CASSRVAGANTGELFF.

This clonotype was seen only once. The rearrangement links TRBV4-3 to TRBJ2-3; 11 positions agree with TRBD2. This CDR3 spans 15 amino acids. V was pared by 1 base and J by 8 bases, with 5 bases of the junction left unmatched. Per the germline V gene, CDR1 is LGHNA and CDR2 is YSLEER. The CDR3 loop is CASSQVHTSGSTQYF. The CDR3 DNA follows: TGCGCCAGCAGCCAAGTCCATACTAGCGGGAGTACGCAGTATTTT.

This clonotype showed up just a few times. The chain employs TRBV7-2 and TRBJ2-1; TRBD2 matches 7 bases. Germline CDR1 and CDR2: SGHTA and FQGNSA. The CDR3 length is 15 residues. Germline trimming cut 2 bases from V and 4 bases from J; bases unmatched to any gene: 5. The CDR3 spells CASSLWGGGYNEQFF. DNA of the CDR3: TGTGCCAGCAGCTTATGGGGGGGGGGGTACAATGAGCAGTTCTTC.

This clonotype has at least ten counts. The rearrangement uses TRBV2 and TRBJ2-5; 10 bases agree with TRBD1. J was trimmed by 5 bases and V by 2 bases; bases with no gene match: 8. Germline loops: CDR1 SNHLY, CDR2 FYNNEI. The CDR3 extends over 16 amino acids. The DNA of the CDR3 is TGTGCCAGCAGTGAAAAGGGACAGGGGATCTGGGAGACCCAGTACTTC. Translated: CASSEKGQGIWETQYF.

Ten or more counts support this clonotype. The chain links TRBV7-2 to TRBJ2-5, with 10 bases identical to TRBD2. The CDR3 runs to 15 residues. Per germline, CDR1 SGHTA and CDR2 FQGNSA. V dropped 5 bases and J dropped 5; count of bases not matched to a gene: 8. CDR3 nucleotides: TGTGCCAGCAGCGACCTAGCGGGAGATTGGGAGACCCAGTACTTC. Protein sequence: CASSDLAGDWETQYF.

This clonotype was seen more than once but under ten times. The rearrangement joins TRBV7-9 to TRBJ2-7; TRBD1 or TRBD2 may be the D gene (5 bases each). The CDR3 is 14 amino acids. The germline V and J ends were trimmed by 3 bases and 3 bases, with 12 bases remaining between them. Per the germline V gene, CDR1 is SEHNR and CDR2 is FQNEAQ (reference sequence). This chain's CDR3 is CASSFSGANYEQYF. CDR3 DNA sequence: TGTGCCAGCAGCTTCTCCGGGGCCAACTACGAGCAGTACTTC.

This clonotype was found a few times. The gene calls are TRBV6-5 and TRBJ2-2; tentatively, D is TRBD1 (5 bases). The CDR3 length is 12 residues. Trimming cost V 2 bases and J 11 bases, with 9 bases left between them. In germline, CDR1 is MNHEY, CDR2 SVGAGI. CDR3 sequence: CASSYGQGELFF. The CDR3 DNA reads TGTGCCAGCAGTTACGGGCAGGGCGAGCTGTTTTTT.

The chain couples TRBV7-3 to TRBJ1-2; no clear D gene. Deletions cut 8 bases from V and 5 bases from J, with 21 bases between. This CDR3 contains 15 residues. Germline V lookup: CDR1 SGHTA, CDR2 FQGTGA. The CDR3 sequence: CASGPDRKEEYGYTF. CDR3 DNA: TGTGCCAGCGGACCCGACCGAAAAGAGGAATATGGCTACACCTTC.

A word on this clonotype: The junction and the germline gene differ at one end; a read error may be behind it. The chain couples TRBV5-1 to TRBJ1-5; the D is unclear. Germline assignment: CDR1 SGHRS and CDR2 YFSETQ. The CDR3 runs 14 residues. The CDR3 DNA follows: TGTGCCAGCCGAGCCTCAGGAAGCAATCAGCCCCAGCATTTT. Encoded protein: CASRASGSNQPQHF.

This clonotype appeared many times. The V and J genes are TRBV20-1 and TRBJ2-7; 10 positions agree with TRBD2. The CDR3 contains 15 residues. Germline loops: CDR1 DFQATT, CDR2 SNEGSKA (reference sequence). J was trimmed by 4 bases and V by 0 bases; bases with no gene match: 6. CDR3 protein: CSARDKASGSYEQYF. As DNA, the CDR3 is TGCAGTGCTAGAGATAAGGCTAGCGGGAGTTACGAGCAGTACTTC.

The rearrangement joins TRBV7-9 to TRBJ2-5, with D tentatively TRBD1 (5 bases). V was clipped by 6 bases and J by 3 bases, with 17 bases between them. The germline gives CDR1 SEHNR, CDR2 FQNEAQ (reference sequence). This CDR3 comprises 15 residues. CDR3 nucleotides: TGTGCCAGCAGAAGCAAGACAGTCCGTAAAGAGACCCAGTACTTC. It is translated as CASRSKTVRKETQYF.

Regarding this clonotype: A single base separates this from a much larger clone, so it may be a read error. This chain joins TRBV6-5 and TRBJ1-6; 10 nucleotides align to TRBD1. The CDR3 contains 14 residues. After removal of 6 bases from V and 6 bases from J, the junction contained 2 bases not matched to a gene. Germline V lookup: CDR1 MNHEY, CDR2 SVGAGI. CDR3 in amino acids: CASRTGGGNSPLHF. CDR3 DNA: TGTGCCAGCAGGACAGGGGGCGGTAATTCACCCCTCCACTTT.

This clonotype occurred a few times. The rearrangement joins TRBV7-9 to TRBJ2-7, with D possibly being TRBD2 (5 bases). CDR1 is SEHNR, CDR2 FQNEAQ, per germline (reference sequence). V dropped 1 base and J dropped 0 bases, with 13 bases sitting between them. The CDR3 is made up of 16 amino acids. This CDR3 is CASSLDSVGSSYEQYF. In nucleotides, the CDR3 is TGTGCCAGCAGCTTAGACTCGGTGGGGAGCTCCTACGAGCAGTACTTC.

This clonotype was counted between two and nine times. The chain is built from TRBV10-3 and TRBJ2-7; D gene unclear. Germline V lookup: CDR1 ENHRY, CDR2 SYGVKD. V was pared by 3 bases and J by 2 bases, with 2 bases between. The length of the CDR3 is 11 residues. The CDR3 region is CAISDPYEQYF. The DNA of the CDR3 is TGTGCCATCAGTGACCCCTACGAGCAGTACTTC.

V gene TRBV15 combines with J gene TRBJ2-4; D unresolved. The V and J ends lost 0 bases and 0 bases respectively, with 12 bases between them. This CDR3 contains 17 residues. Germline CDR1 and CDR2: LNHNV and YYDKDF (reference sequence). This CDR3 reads CATSRDFGTLAKNIQYF. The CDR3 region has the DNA TGTGCCACCAGCAGAGATTTTGGAACACTAGCCAAAAACATTCAGTACTTC.

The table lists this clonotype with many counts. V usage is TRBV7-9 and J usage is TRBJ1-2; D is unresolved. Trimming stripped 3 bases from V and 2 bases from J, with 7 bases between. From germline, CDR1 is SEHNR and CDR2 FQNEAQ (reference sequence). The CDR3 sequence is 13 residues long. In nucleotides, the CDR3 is TGTGCCAGCAGCTTTGGTGGGAACTATGGCTACACCTTC. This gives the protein CASSFGGNYGYTF.

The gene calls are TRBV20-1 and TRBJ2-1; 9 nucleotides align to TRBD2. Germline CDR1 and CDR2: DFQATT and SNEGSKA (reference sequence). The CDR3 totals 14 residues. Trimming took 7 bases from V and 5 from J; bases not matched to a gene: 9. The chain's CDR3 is CSGNVAGGNNEQFF. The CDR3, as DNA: TGCAGTGGTAATGTGGCGGGAGGGAACAATGAGCAGTTCTTC.

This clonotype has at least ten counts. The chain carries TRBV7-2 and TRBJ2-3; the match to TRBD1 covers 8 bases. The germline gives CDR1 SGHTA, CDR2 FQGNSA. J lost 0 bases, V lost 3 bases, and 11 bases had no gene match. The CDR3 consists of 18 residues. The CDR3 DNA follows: TGTGCCAGCAGCTTTCGAACAGGGGGTGGGGGTAGCACAGATACGCAGTATTTT. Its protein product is CASSFRTGGGGSTDTQYF. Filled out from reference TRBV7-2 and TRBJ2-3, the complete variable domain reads GAGVSQSPSNKVTEKGKDVELRCDPISGHTALYWYRQSLGQGLEFLIYFQGNSAPDKSGLPSDRFSAERTGGSVSTLTIQRTQQEDSAVYLCASSFRTGGGGSTDTQYFGPGTRLTVL.

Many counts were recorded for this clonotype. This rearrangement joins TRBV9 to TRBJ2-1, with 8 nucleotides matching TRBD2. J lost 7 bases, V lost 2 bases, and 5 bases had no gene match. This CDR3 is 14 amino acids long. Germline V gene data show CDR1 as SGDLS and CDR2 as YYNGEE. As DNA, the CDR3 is TGTGCCAGCAGCGTGGGGACTAGTGAGAATGAGCAGTTCTTC. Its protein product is CASSVGTSENEQFF. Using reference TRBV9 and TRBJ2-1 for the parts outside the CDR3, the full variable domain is DSGVTQTPKHLITATGQRVTLRCSPRSGDLSVYWYQQSLDQGLQFLIQYYNGEERAKGNILERFSAQQFPDLHSELNLSSLELGDSALYFCASSVGTSENEQFFGPGTRLTVL.

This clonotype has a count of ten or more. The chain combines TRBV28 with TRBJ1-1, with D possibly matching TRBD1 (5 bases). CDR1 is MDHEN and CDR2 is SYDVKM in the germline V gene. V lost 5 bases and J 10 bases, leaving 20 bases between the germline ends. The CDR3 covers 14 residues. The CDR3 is CASSGGPNAVRAFF. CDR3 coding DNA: TGTGCCAGCAGTGGGGGACCGAATGCGGTTCGAGCTTTCTTT.

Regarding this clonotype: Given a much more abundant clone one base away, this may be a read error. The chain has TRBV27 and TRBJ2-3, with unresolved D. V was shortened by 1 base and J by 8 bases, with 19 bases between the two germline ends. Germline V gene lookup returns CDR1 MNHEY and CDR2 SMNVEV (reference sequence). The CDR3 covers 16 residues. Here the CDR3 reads CASSLLPSSIAGTQYF. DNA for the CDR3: TGTGCCAGCAGTTTATTACCTTCCTCGATCGCAGGTACGCAGTATTTT.

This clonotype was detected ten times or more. The CDR3 region has the DNA TGTGCCAGCAGCTTGGCCCCCCTTGGGGGAGGGTACTACGAGCAGTACTTC. Translated, it gives CASSLAPLGGGYYEQYF. The chain combines TRBV5-5 with TRBJ2-7; TRBD2 matches 7 bases. V lost 0 bases and J lost 3; bases outside the gene matches: 12. The CDR3 runs 17 residues. From germline, CDR1 is SGHKS and CDR2 YYEKEE (reference sequence).

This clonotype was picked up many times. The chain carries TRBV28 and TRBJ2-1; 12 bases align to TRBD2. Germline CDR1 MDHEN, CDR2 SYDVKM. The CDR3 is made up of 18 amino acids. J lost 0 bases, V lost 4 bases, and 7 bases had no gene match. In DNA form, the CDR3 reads TGTGCCAGCAGTTCCTGGGCTAGCGGGAGGGGCTCCTACAATGAGCAGTTCTTC. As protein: CASSSWASGRGSYNEQFF.

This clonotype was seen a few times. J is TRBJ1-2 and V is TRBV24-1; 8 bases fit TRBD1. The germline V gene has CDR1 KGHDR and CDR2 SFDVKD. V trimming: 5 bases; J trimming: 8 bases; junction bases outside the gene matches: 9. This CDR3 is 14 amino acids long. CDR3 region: CATSAAGQGSGYTF. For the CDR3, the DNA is TGTGCCACCAGTGCCGCCGGACAGGGAAGCGGCTACACCTTC.